This T cell receptor beta chain was obtained from a study of T cell responses to AZD1222 COVID-19 vaccine. Study-level points and caveats: Nearly half of spike-specific TCRs reportedly target variant regions that are unmutated in the B.1.351 and B.1.1.7 variants. Clonal diversity was possibly underestimated, and white British individuals and females predominated among donors. Repertoire sampling occurred only after the peak T cell response.

This CDR3 is built from 16 residues. Germline values: CDR1 MNHEY, CDR2 SVGEGT. V was clipped by 6 bases and J by 6 bases, with 22 bases between them. Repertoires were generated with immunoSEQ multiplex PCR, while TCRdb's copy carries only in-frame clones and drops some. The sample has 200,000 to 250,000 clones, about 93% seen once. A note on this clone: No antigen is known for it.

The material was peripheral blood, obtained on day 0 of MenACWY control vaccination. The TCR was taken from an adult in good health. The chain recombines TRBV6-2 or TRBV6-3 with TRBJ2-3; the D gene is possibly TRBD1 (5 bases). The CDR3 loop reads CASSSGIGSSSDTQYF. CDR3 nucleotides: TGTGCCAGCAGCTCAGGGATCGGCAGCTCTTCGGATACGCAGTATTTT.